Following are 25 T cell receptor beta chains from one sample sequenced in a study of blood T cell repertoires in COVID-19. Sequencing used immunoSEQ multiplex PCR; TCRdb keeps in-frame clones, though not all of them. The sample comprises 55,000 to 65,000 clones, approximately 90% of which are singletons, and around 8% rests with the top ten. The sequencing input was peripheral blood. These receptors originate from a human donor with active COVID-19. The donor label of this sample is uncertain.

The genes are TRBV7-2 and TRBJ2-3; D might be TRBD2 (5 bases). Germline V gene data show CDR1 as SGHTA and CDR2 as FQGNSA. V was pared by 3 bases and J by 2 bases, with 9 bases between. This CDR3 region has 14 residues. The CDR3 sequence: CASSFGLATDTQYF. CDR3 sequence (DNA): TGTGCCAGCAGCTTTGGACTTGCCACAGATACGCAGTATTTT.

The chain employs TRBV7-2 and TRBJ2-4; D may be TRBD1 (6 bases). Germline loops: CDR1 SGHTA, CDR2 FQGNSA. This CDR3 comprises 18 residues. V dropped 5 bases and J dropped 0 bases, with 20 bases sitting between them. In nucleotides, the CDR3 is TGTGCCAGCAGCCCACAGCACCGGACAGACCTAGCCAAAAACATTCAGTACTTC. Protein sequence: CASSPQHRTDLAKNIQYF. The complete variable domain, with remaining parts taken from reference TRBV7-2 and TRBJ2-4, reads GAGVSQSPSNKVTEKGKDVELRCDPISGHTALYWYRQSLGQGLEFLIYFQGNSAPDKSGLPSDRFSAERTGGSVSTLTIQRTQQEDSAVYLCASSPQHRTDLAKNIQYFGAGTRLSVL.

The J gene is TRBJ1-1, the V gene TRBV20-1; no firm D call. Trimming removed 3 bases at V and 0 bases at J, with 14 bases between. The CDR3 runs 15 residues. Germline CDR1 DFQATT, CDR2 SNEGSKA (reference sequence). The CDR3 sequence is CSASRELSMNTEAFF. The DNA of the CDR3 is TGCAGTGCTAGTAGGGAGCTGTCTATGAACACTGAAGCTTTCTTT.

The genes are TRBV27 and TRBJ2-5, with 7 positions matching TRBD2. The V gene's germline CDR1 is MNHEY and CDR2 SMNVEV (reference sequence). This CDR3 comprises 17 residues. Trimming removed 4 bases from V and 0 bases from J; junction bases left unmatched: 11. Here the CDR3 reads CASSWSPRDYHQETQYF. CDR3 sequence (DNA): TGTGCCAGCAGTTGGTCGCCCCGGGACTATCACCAAGAGACCCAGTACTTC.

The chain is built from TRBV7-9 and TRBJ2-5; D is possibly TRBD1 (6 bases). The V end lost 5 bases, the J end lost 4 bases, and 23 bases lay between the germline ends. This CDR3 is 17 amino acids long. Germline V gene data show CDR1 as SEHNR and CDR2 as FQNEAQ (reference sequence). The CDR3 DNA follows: TGTGCCAGCAGCCCCTCGAGTGGCTGGGGGCCTGGAGAGACCCAGTACTTC. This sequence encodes CASSPSSGWGPGETQYF.

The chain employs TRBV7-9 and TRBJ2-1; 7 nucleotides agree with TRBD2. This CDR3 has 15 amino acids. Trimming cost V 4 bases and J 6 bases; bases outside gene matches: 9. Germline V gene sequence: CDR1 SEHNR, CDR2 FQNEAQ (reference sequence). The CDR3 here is CASSSDGGEFNEQFF. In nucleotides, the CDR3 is TGTGCCAGCAGCTCAGATGGGGGGGAGTTCAATGAGCAGTTCTTC.

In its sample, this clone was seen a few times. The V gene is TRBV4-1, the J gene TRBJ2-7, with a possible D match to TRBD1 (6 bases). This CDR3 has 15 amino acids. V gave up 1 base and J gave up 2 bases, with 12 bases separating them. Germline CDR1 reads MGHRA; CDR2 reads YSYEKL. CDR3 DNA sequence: TGCGCCAGCAGCCAAGGCCCCGGACAGACCTACGAGCAGTACTTC. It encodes CASSQGPGQTYEQYF.

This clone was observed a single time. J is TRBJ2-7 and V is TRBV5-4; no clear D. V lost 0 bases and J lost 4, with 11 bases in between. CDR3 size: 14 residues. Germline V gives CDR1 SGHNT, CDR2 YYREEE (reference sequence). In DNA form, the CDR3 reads TGTGCCAGCAGCTTGGGGGCAAAGATTTACGAGCAGTACTTC. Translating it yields CASSLGAKIYEQYF.

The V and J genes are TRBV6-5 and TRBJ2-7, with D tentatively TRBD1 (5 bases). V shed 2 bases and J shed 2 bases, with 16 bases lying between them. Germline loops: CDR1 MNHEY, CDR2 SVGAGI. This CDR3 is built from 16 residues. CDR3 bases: TGTGCCAGCAGTTACCTGAATTTCGGACAAACCTACGAGCAGTACTTC. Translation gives CASSYLNFGQTYEQYF.

Here the CDR3 reads CASSYGASGFAYEQYF. CDR3 DNA sequence: TGTGCCAGCAGTTACGGGGCTAGCGGTTTTGCCTACGAGCAGTACTTC. The chain uses TRBV6-2 or TRBV6-3 and TRBJ2-7, with 7 bases fitting TRBD2. J gave up 2 bases and V 2 bases, and 9 bases lay outside the gene matches. The CDR3 has 16 residues. From germline, CDR1 is MNHEY and CDR2 SVGEGT.

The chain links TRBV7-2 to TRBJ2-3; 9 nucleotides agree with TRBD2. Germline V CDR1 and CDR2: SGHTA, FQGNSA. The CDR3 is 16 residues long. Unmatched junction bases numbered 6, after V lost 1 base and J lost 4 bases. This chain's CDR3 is CASSLDRAGGSDTQYF. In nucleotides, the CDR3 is TGTGCCAGCAGCTTAGATCGAGCGGGAGGTTCAGATACGCAGTATTTT.

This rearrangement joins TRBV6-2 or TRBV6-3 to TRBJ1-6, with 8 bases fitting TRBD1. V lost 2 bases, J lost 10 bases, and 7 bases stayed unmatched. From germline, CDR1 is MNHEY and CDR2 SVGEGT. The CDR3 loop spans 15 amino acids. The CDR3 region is CASSYQTGARSPLHF. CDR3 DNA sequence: TGTGCCAGCAGTTACCAGACAGGGGCGAGGTCACCCCTCCACTTT.

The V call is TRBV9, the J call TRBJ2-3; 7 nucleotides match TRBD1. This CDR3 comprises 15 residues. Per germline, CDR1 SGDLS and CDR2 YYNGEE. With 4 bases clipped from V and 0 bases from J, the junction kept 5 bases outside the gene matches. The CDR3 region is CASSPRTGSTDTQYF. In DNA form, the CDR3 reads TGTGCCAGCAGCCCCCGGACAGGTAGCACAGATACGCAGTATTTT.

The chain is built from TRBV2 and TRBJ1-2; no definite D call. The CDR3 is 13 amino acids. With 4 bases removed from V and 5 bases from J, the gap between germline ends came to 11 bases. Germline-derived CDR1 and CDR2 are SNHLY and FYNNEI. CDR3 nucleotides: TGTGCCAGCAGTGGAGTGGTGTCGTATGGCTACACCTTC. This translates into CASSGVVSYGYTF. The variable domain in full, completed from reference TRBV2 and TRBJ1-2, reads EPEVTQTPSHQVTQMGQEVILRCVPISNHLYFYWYRQILGQKVEFLVSFYNNEISEKSEIFDDQFSVERPDGSNFTLKIRSTKLEDSAMYFCASSGVVSYGYTFGSGTRLTVV.

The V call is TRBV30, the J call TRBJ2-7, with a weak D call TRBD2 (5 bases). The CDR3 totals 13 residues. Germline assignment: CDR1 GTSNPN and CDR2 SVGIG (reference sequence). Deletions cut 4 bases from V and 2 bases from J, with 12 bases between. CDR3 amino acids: CAWNYPGAYEQYF. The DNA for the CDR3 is TGTGCCTGGAACTACCCCGGGGCCTACGAGCAGTACTTC.

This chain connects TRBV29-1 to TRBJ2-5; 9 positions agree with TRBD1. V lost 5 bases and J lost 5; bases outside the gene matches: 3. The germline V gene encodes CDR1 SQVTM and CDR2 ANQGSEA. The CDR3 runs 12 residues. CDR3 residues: CSVTGGPETQYF. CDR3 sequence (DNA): TGCAGCGTTACAGGGGGCCCGGAGACCCAGTACTTC. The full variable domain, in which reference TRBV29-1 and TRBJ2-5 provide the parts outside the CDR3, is SAVISQKPSRDICQRGTSLTIQCQVDSQVTMMFWYRQQPGQSLTLIATANQGSEATYESGFVIDKFPISRPNLTFSTLTVSNMSPEDSSIYLCSVTGGPETQYFGPGTRLLVL.

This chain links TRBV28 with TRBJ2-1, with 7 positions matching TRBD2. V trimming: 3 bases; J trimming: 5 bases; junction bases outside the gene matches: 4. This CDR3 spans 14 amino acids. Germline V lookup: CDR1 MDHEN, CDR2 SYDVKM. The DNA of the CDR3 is TGTGCCAGCAGTTTCGTAGCGGGTGACAATGAGCAGTTCTTC. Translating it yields CASSFVAGDNEQFF. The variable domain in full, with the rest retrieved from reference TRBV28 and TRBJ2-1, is DVKVTQSSRYLVKRTGEKVFLECVQDMDHENMFWYRQDPGLGLRLIYFSYDVKMKEKGDIPEGYSVSREKKERFSLILESASTNQTSMYLCASSFVAGDNEQFFGPGTRLTVL.

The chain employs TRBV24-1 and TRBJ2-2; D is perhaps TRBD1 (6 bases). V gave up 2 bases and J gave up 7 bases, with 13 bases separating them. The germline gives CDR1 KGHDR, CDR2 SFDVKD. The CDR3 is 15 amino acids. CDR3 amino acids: CATSDSHRALGELFF. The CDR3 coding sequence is TGTGCCACCAGTGATTCGCACAGGGCCCTCGGGGAGCTGTTTTTT.

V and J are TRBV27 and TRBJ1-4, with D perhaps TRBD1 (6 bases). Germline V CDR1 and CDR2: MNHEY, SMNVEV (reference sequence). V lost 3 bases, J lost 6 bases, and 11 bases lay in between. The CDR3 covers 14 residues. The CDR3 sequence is CASSFTGRYEKLFF. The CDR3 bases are TGTGCCAGCAGTTTTACAGGGCGTTATGAAAAACTGTTTTTT.

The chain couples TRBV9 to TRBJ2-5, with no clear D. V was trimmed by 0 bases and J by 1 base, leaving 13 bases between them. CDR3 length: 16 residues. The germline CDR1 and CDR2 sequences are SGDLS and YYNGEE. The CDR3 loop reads CASSVGSVTLQETQYF. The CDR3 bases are TGTGCCAGCAGCGTAGGGTCAGTAACCCTCCAAGAGACCCAGTACTTC.

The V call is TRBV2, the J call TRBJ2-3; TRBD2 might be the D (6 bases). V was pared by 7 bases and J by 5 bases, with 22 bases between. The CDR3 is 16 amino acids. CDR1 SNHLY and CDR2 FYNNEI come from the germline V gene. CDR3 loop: CASNGRRGVLGDTQYF. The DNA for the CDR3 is TGTGCCAGCAATGGGAGGAGAGGAGTTTTAGGAGATACGCAGTATTTT.

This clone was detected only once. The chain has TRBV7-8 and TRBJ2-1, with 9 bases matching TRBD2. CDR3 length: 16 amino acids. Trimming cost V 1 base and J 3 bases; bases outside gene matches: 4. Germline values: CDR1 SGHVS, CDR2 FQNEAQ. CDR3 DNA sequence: TGTGCCAGCAGCTTAGGGAGCGGGAGGTTCTACAATGAGCAGTTCTTC. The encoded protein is CASSLGSGRFYNEQFF.

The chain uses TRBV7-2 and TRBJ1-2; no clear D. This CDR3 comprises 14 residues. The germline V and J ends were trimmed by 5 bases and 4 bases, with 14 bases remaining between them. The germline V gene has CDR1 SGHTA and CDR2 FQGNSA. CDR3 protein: CASSPVGRPYGYTF. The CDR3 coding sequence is TGTGCCAGCAGCCCAGTAGGGAGACCCTATGGCTACACCTTC.

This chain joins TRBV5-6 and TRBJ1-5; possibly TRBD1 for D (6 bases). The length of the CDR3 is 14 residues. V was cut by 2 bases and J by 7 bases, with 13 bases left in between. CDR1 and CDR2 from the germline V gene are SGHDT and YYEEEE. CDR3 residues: CASSLQGEGQPQHF. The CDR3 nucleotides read TGTGCCAGCAGCTTACAGGGAGAGGGCCAGCCCCAGCATTTT.

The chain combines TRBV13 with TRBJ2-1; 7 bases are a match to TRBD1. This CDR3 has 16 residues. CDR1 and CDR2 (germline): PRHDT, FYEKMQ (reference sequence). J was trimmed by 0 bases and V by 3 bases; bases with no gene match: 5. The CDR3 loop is CASSFGTASSYNEQFF. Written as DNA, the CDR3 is TGTGCCAGCAGCTTTGGGACAGCGAGCTCCTACAATGAGCAGTTCTTC.